The sequence of this TCR beta chain was determined in a study of CD8 T cells in ankylosing spondylitis. Study-wide results and limits: Reported data indicate significant enrichment of disease-linked clones within matched ankylosing spondylitis synovial fluid.

The germline gives CDR1 SGDLS, CDR2 YYNGEE. CDR3 length: 13 amino acids. The ends were cut back, 2 bases at V and 5 bases at J, with 10 bases in the middle. In its sample, this clonotype was seen many times. As yet, its antigen is unknown. As the method for making TCR beta libraries, quantitative 5'-RACE with molecular barcodes was used. Each CDR3 protein is one row after TCRdb ran MiXCR on the 5' RACE reads. The table lists about 42,000 distinct CDR3 sequences, more than 3% of them singletons. The sample taken for sequencing was blood, either unsorted or a sorted T cell fraction (not recorded which). The rearrangement links TRBV9 to TRBJ1-1; a weak D match, TRBD1 (5 bases). The receptor was derived from a female donor with ankylosing spondylitis or in good health (not recorded which). In DNA, the CDR3 is TGTGCCAGCAGCGTTTCGGGGCGGACTGAAGCTTTCTTT. As protein: CASSVSGRTEAFF. The full variable domain, completed using reference TRBV9 and TRBJ1-1, is DSGVTQTPKHLITATGQRVTLRCSPRSGDLSVYWYQQSLDQGLQFLIQYYNGEERAKGNILERFSAQQFPDLHSELNLSSLELGDSALYFCASSVSGRTEAFFGQGTRLTVV.